Below are 5 T cell receptor beta chains sequenced from a single sample in a study of cytotoxic CD8 clonotypes in ibrutinib-treated CLL. Here immunoSEQ multiplex PCR was the method, and the copy in TCRdb shows in-frame clones only, minus some. The sample holds approximately 57,000 clones, roughly 50% seen once. The sequences come from PBMCs, collected after 24 months of ibrutinib treatment. All receptors derive from a human donor with chronic lymphocytic leukemia.

This clone has only one observation. V and J are TRBV6-6 and TRBJ1-2; no clear D gene. Germline-derived CDR1 and CDR2 are MNHNY and SVGAGI (reference sequence). V was trimmed by 6 bases and J by 2 bases, leaving 10 bases between them. This CDR3 has 13 residues. CDR3 in amino acids: CASSGDRNYGYTF. CDR3 DNA: TGTGCCAGCAGCGGGGATCGAAACTATGGCTACACCTTC.

This clone was seen at least ten times. The rearrangement joins TRBV10-3 to TRBJ2-3; perhaps TRBD2 as D (7 bases). With 0 bases removed from V and 1 base from J, the gap between germline ends came to 14 bases. Germline V gives CDR1 ENHRY, CDR2 SYGVKD. The CDR3 is made up of 17 amino acids. Written as DNA, the CDR3 is TGTGCCATCAGTGAGTCTCGGGCGGGGGCGCGCACAGATACGCAGTATTTT. Its translation is CAISESRAGARTDTQYF.

The V call is TRBV2, the J call TRBJ1-2; TRBD1 might be the D (6 bases). This CDR3 has 15 amino acids. V lost 8 bases to trimming and J lost 6 bases, with 22 bases between them. The V gene's germline CDR1 is SNHLY and CDR2 FYNNEI. CDR3 DNA sequence: TGTGCCAGCTCCAGGGGTCCTACCGGGGTTGATGGCTACACCTTC. Amino acids: CASSRGPTGVDGYTF.

The chain combines TRBV6-6 with TRBJ2-2, with 12 bases matching TRBD2. CDR3 length equals 15 residues. In germline, CDR1 is MNHNY, CDR2 SVGAGI (reference sequence). V was clipped by 6 bases and J by 6 bases; unmatched bases: 5. The CDR3 sequence is CASSQTSGRAGELFF. The CDR3 bases are TGTGCCAGCAGCCAGACTAGCGGGAGAGCCGGGGAGCTGTTTTTT.

This clone occurred many times. V gene TRBV30 combines with J gene TRBJ1-1; D remains unclear. Germline-derived CDR1 and CDR2 are GTSNPN and SVGIG (reference sequence). V lost 1 base to trimming and J lost 1 base, with 4 bases between them. The CDR3 totals 12 residues. The CDR3 coding sequence is TGTGCCTGGAGTGACGGGAACACTGAAGCTTTCTTT. The encoded protein is CAWSDGNTEAFF.